What follows are 26 T cell receptor beta chains derived from one specimen sequenced in a study of blood T cell repertoires in COVID-19. Sequencing was performed with immunoSEQ multiplex PCR; in TCRdb, only in-frame clones are kept and a portion is missing. The sample has about 68,000 clones, roughly 84% seen once. The specimen sequenced was peripheral blood. These TCRs come from a middle-aged man with active COVID-19.

The gene calls are TRBV4-3 and TRBJ2-7; perhaps TRBD2 as D (6 bases). Germline loops: CDR1 LGHNA, CDR2 YSLEER. Trimming removed 0 bases at V and 0 bases at J, with 12 bases between. The CDR3 sequence is 16 residues long. As DNA, the CDR3 is TGCGCCAGCAGCCAAGATTTAGCGGAAAGCTCCTACGAGCAGTACTTC. This codes for CASSQDLAESSYEQYF.

V and J are TRBV6-5 and TRBJ2-7; TRBD1 matches 7 bases. In germline, CDR1 is MNHEY, CDR2 SVGAGI. J gave up 7 bases and V 4 bases, and 10 bases lay outside the gene matches. The CDR3 consists of 14 residues. CDR3: CASSLTGSGREQYF. In DNA form, the CDR3 reads TGTGCCAGCAGTTTGACAGGGTCGGGTAGGGAGCAGTACTTC.

The chain uses TRBV19 and TRBJ1-5; D is unclear. With 7 bases removed from V and 3 bases from J, the gap between germline ends came to 16 bases. The CDR3 covers 15 residues. Germline V gene lookup returns CDR1 LNHDA and CDR2 SQIVND (reference sequence). The CDR3 loop is CASTPGGVANQPQHF. CDR3 DNA: TGTGCCAGTACCCCAGGCGGGGTTGCCAATCAGCCCCAGCATTTT.

V and J are TRBV24-1 and TRBJ2-7; maybe TRBD2 (5 bases). The CDR3 has 13 residues. V gave up 4 bases and J gave up 5 bases, with 11 bases separating them. CDR1 is KGHDR and CDR2 is SFDVKD in the germline V gene. The CDR3 region is CATSEGMRDEQYF. Here the CDR3 DNA reads TGTGCCACCAGTGAAGGCATGAGGGACGAGCAGTACTTC.

The genes are TRBV24-1 and TRBJ2-7; 9 positions agree with TRBD2. Germline values: CDR1 KGHDR, CDR2 SFDVKD. CDR3 size: 16 residues. Trimming took 1 base from V and 6 from J; bases not matched to a gene: 9. DNA of the CDR3: TGTGCCACCAGTGATTTAGCGGGAGGACCGCGCGGCGAGCAGTACTTC. It encodes CATSDLAGGPRGEQYF.

The gene calls are TRBV4-2 and TRBJ2-5, with D perhaps TRBD2 (5 bases). Germline assignment: CDR1 LGHNA and CDR2 YNFKEQ. The CDR3 has 14 residues. V lost 0 bases, J lost 3 bases, and 8 bases lay in between. CDR3 amino acids: CASSQDYGKETQYF. CDR3 nucleotides: TGTGCCAGCAGCCAAGACTACGGGAAAGAGACCCAGTACTTC.

The V and J genes are TRBV29-1 and TRBJ2-7, with TRBD1 matching over 12 bases. V was clipped by 6 bases and J by 7 bases; unmatched bases: 13. Germline lookup yields CDR1 SQVTM and CDR2 ANQGSEA. CDR3 size: 15 residues. The CDR3 sequence is CSVSLPGQGAGEQYF. The CDR3 nucleotides read TGCAGCGTGTCCTTACCGGGACAGGGGGCGGGGGAGCAGTACTTC.

The chain employs TRBV19 and TRBJ2-7, with TRBD2 matching 8 bases. The CDR3 is 14 amino acids. Losses at the gene ends were 5 bases for V and 4 bases for J; bases not matched to a gene: 7. CDR1 LNHDA and CDR2 SQIVND come from the germline V gene (reference sequence). In nucleotides, the CDR3 is TGTGCCAGTAGTGCCCAGCGGGGGTATTACGAGCAGTACTTC. It translates to CASSAQRGYYEQYF.

This chain uses TRBV28 with TRBJ2-3; 10 positions agree with TRBD2. The ends lost 5 bases at V and 2 bases at J; junction bases unmatched: 1. The CDR3 is 14 amino acids. CDR1 is MDHEN and CDR2 is SYDVKM in the germline V gene. The CDR3 DNA is TGTGCCAGCAGTCTAGCGGGAGACACAGATACGCAGTATTTT. This gives the protein CASSLAGDTDTQYF.

This clone has just one count. The genes are TRBV9 and TRBJ1-2, with D tentatively TRBD1 (5 bases). Per the germline V gene, CDR1 is SGDLS and CDR2 is YYNGEE. Trimming shortened V by 4 bases and J by 1 base, and 8 bases separated the two germline ends. CDR3 length: 13 residues. This CDR3 reads CASSPDINYGYTF. In DNA, the CDR3 is TGTGCCAGCAGCCCGGACATTAACTATGGCTACACCTTC.

This chain uses TRBV5-3 with TRBJ2-5; 7 bases map to TRBD1. TRBV5-3 is marked as an open reading frame, function uncertain. Trimming cost V 2 bases and J 2 bases; bases outside gene matches: 9. The CDR3 sequence is 16 residues long. The CDR3 nucleotides read TGTGCCAGAAGCTTTACAGGGGCGACCTTACAAGAGACCCAGTACTTC. Amino acids: CARSFTGATLQETQYF.

The rearrangement uses TRBV7-6 and TRBJ2-7; D not certain. The CDR3 runs 13 residues. V lost 1 base to trimming and J lost 3 bases, with 7 bases between them. Germline CDR1 is SGHVS and CDR2 is FNYEAQ. The CDR3 sequence: CASSLGPGYEQYF. DNA for the CDR3: TGTGCCAGCAGCTTAGGGCCAGGCTACGAGCAGTACTTC.

CDR3 sequence reads: CASSSRIRGGYTF. CDR3 bases: TGTGCCAGCAGTTCCCGGATCAGGGGGGGCTACACCTTC. The V gene is TRBV6-5, the J gene TRBJ1-2, with TRBD1 identical over 7 bases. Germline V gene sequence: CDR1 MNHEY, CDR2 SVGAGI. The CDR3 is made up of 13 amino acids. With 4 bases clipped from V and 8 bases from J, the junction kept 7 bases outside the gene matches.

The V gene is TRBV24-1, the J gene TRBJ1-2; 8 bases match TRBD1. The CDR3 consists of 15 residues. Germline CDR1 and CDR2: KGHDR and SFDVKD. Unmatched junction bases numbered 5, after V lost 4 bases and J lost 2 bases. In DNA form, the CDR3 reads TGTGCCACCAGTGACACCGGGACAGGAAACTATGGCTACACCTTC. It codes for CATSDTGTGNYGYTF.

The rearrangement uses TRBV7-8 and TRBJ1-6; D remains unclear. Germline CDR1 reads SGHVS; CDR2 reads FQNEAQ. This CDR3 contains 16 residues. V was trimmed by 7 bases and J by 0 bases, leaving 13 bases between them. The CDR3 loop is CASTLLGSSYNSPLHF. For the CDR3, the DNA is TGTGCCAGCACCCTGTTGGGGAGCTCCTATAATTCACCCCTCCACTTT.

The chain joins TRBV7-9 to TRBJ2-7; 9 bases fit TRBD1. Germline CDR1 reads SEHNR; CDR2 reads FQNEAQ (reference sequence). The CDR3 spans 13 residues. Trimming cost V 5 bases and J 6 bases; bases outside gene matches: 5. This CDR3 is CASSPGQGSEQYF. For the CDR3, the DNA is TGTGCCAGCAGCCCGGGACAGGGCAGCGAGCAGTACTTC.

CDR3 in DNA: TGTGCCAGCAGCTCCTCTTCGAACACTGAAGCTTTCTTT. As protein: CASSSSSNTEAFF. The V gene is TRBV7-3, the J gene TRBJ1-1; unclear D gene. The germline gives CDR1 SGHTA, CDR2 FQGTGA. This CDR3 region has 13 residues. Trimming cost V 4 bases and J 1 base, with 7 bases left between them.

V gene TRBV19 combines with J gene TRBJ1-6, with TRBD1 matching over 9 bases. Germline V lookup: CDR1 LNHDA, CDR2 SQIVND (reference sequence). The CDR3 length is 15 residues. J was trimmed by 6 bases and V by 6 bases; bases with no gene match: 6. CDR3 region: CASSVQGAVNSPLHF. The DNA for the CDR3 is TGTGCCAGTAGCGTACAGGGGGCCGTTAATTCACCCCTCCACTTT.

The chain is built from TRBV9 and TRBJ2-1, with 7 nucleotides matching TRBD1. The CDR3 runs to 14 residues. Germline CDR1 SGDLS, CDR2 YYNGEE. V trimming: 3 bases; J trimming: 2 bases; junction bases outside the gene matches: 2. The CDR3 sequence is CASSGQGPYNEQFF. CDR3 nucleotide sequence: TGTGCCAGCAGCGGACAGGGACCCTACAATGAGCAGTTCTTC.

The chain links TRBV3-1 (or the pseudogene TRBV3-2) to TRBJ1-1; D call uncertain. V lost 4 bases and J lost 5, with 11 bases in between. Germline assignment: CDR1 LGHDT and CDR2 YNNKEL (reference sequence). This CDR3 has 13 amino acids. CDR3 in amino acids: CASSPQRVTEAFF. CDR3 nucleotides: TGTGCCAGCAGCCCCCAACGAGTTACTGAAGCTTTCTTT.

The chain carries TRBV27 and TRBJ1-5, with a tentative D call TRBD1 (6 bases). The CDR3 is 15 amino acids. V was pared by 2 bases and J by 5 bases, with 13 bases between. The germline gives CDR1 MNHEY, CDR2 SMNVEV (reference sequence). The CDR3 DNA reads TGTGCCAGCAGTTTAAGGGGGGGCGGTCATCAGCCCCAGCATTTT. Translating it yields CASSLRGGGHQPQHF.

This rearrangement joins TRBV28 to TRBJ2-3; 8 bases align to TRBD1. Germline CDR1 and CDR2: MDHEN and SYDVKM. V shed 8 bases, J shed 0 bases, and the junction held 4 bases outside the gene matches. The CDR3 has 14 amino acids. The CDR3 DNA is TGTGCCAGCTCCACAGGGGGGAGCACAGATACGCAGTATTTT. Protein product: CASSTGGSTDTQYF.

The chain couples TRBV7-2 to TRBJ2-2; 11 nucleotides align to TRBD2. CDR3 size: 16 residues. From germline, CDR1 is SGHTA and CDR2 FQGNSA. V was clipped by 1 base and J by 5 bases; unmatched bases: 3. The CDR3 is CASSLELAGATGELFF. CDR3 coding DNA: TGTGCCAGCAGCTTAGAACTAGCGGGGGCTACCGGGGAGCTGTTTTTT.

The rearrangement joins TRBV4-1 to TRBJ2-2; 7 bases line up with TRBD1. The CDR3 covers 15 residues. V shed 0 bases, J shed 8 bases, and the junction held 6 bases outside the gene matches. Germline lookup yields CDR1 MGHRA and CDR2 YSYEKL. The CDR3 sequence is CASSQDSQGIGELFF. CDR3 coding DNA: TGCGCCAGCAGCCAAGATTCACAGGGGATTGGGGAGCTGTTTTTT.

This chain joins TRBV3-1 (or the pseudogene TRBV3-2) and TRBJ1-2, with D unclear. Germline V CDR1 and CDR2: LGHDT, YNNKEL (reference sequence). The CDR3 length is 15 residues. Trimming left V 1 base short and J 4 bases short, with 13 bases between. In nucleotides, the CDR3 is TGTGCCAGCAGCCAAGCGGGGTCAAGGGCCTATGGCTACACCTTC. Translation: CASSQAGSRAYGYTF.

V is TRBV9 and J is TRBJ2-3, with 14 bases fitting TRBD2. There are 16 residues in the CDR3. The germline V gene has CDR1 SGDLS and CDR2 YYNGEE. J gave up 7 bases and V 2 bases, and 6 bases lay outside the gene matches. The CDR3 sequence is CASSVATSGGAHTQYF. The CDR3 DNA is TGTGCCAGCAGCGTTGCGACTAGCGGGGGGGCCCATACGCAGTATTTT.